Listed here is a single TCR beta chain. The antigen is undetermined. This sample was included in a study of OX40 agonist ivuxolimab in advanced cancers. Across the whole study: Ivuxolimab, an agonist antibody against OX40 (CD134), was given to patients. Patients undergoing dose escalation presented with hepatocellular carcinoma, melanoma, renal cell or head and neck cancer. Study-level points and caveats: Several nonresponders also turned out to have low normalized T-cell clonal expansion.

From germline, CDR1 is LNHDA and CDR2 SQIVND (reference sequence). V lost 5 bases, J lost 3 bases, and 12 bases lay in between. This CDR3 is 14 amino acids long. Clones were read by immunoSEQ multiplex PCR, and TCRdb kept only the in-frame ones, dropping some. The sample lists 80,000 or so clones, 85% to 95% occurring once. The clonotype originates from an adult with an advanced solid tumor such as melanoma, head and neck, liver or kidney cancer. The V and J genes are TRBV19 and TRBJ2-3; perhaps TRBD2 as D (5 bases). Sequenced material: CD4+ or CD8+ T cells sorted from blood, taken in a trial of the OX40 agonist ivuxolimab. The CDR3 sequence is CASSSRVGTDTQYF. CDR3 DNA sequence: TGTGCCAGTAGTTCGCGGGTAGGGACAGATACGCAGTATTTT.